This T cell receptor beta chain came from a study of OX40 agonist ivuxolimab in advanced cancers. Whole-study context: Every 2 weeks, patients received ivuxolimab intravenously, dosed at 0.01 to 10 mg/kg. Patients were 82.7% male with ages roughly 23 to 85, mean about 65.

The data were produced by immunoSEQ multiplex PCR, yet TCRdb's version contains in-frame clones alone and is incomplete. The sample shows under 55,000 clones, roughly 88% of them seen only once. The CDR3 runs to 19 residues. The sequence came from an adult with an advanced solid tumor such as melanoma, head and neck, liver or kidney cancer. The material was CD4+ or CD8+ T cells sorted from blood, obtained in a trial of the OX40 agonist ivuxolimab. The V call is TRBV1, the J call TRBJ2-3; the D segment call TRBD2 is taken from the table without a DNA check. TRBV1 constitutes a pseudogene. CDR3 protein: CTSSQEKGRLAGVRDTQYF. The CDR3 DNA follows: TGCACCAGCAGCCAAGAGAAGGGCCGGCTAGCGGGTGTCCGCGATACGCAGTATTTT.